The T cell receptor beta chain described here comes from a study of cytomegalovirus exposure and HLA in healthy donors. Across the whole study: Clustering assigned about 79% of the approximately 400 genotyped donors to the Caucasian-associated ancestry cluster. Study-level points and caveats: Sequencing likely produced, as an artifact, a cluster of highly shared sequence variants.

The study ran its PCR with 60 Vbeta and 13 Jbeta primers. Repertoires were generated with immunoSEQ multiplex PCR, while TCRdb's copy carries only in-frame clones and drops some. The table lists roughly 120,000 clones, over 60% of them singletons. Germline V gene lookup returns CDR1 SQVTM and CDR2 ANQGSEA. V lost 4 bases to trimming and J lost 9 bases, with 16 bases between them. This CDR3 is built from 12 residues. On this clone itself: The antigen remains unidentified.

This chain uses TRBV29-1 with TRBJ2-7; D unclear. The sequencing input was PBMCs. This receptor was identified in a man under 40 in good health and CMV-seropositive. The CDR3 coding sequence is TGCAGCGTTGTGGGCGTATCGAGCCCGCAGTACTTC. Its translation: CSVVGVSSPQYF.